This TCR beta chain was sequenced in a study of blood T cell repertoires in COVID-19. The assay was immunoSEQ multiplex PCR, and TCRdb's table has in-frame clones only and misses some. The sample yields fewer than 150,000 clones, about four fifths seen once. There are 15 residues in the CDR3. Germline V CDR1 and CDR2: LNHDA, SQIVND (reference sequence). V trimming: 6 bases; J trimming: 1 base; junction bases outside the gene matches: 8. The V call is TRBV19, the J call TRBJ1-2, with 7 bases fitting TRBD1. The sequencing input was peripheral blood. The source is a human donor in a cohort sampled during active COVID-19. This CDR3 is CASRQGQSNNYGYTF. The CDR3 coding sequence is TGTGCCAGTAGACAGGGACAGAGTAATAACTATGGCTACACCTTC.